Reported below is one TCR beta chain. The data were taken from a study of blood T cell repertoires in COVID-19. The CDR3 has 17 residues. The J segment lost 8 bases and the V segment lost 1 base, leaving 14 bases of the junction unmatched. Germline assignment: CDR1 SGHDT and CDR2 YYEEEE. Some clones are missing from TCRdb's copy, which holds only in-frame ones; the method was immunoSEQ multiplex PCR. The profile covers 140,000 to 150,000 clones, with around four fifths appearing a single time and more than 5% taken by the ten largest. The J gene is TRBJ1-4, the V gene TRBV5-6; 7 bases are shared with TRBD1. This clonotype was obtained from a woman aged 40 to 50 who had recovered from COVID-19. The sample was PBMCs or T cells enriched from blood (not recorded which). The CDR3 sequence is CASSLLQQTGRPEKLFF. CDR3 DNA sequence: TGTGCCAGCAGCTTGCTCCAGCAGACAGGGCGACCCGAAAAACTGTTTTTT.